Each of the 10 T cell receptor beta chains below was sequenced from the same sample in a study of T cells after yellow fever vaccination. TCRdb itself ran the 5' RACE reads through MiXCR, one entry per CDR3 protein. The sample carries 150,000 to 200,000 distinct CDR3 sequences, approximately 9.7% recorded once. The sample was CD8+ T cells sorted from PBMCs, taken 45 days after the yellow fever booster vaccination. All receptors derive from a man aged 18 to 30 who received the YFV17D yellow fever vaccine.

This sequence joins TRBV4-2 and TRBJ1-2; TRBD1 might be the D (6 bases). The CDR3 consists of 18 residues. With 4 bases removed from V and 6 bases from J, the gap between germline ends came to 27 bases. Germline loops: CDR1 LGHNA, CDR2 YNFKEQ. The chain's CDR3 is CASSLNSGAPTQLNGYTF. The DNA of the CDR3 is TGTGCCAGCAGCCTTAACTCGGGGGCGCCGACCCAGTTAAATGGCTACACCTTC.

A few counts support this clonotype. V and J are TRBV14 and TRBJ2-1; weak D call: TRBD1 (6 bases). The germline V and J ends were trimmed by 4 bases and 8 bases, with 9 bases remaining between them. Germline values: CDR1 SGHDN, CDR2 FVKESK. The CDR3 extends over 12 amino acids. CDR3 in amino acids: CASSPQGYEQFF. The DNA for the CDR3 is TGTGCCAGCAGCCCACAGGGATATGAGCAGTTCTTC.

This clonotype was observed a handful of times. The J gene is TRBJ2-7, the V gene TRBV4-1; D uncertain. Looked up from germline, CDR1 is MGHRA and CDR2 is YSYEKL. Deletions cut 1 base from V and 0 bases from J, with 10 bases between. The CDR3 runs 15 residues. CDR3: CASSQVGVNSYEQYF. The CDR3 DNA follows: TGCGCCAGCAGCCAAGTAGGCGTCAACTCCTACGAGCAGTACTTC.

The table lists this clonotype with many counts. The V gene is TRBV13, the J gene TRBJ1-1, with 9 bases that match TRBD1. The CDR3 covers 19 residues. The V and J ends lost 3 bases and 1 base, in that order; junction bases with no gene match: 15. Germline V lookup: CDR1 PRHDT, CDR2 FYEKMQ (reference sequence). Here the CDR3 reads CASSLPDRGKIGGNTEAFF. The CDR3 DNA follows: TGTGCCAGCAGCTTGCCGGACAGGGGTAAAATCGGTGGGAACACTGAAGCTTTCTTT. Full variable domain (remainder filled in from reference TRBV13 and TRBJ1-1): AAGVIQSPRHLIKEKRETATLKCYPIPRHDTVYWYQQGPGQDPQFLISFYEKMQSDKGSIPDRFSAQQFSDYHSELNMSSLELGDSALYFCASSLPDRGKIGGNTEAFFGQGTRLTVV.

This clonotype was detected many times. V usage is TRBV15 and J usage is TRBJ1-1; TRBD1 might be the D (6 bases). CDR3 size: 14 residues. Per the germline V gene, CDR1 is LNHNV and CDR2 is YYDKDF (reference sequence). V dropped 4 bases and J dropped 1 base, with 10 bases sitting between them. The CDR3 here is CATSTVGGNTEAFF. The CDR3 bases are TGTGCCACCAGCACCGTAGGGGGGAACACTGAAGCTTTCTTT.

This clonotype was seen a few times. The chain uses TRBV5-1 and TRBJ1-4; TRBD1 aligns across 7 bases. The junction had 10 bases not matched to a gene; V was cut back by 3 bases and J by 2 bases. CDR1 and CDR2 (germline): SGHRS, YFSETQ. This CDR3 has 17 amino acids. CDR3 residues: CASSWGLGGRTNEKLFF. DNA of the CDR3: TGCGCCAGCAGCTGGGGTTTAGGGGGCAGGACTAATGAAAAACTGTTTTTT.

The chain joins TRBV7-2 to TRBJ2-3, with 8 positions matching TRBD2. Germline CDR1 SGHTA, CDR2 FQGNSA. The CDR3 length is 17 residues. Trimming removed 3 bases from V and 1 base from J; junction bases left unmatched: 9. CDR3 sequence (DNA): TGTGCCAGCAGCTTTCCGCGGCGGGGGGCTGGCACAGATACGCAGTATTTT. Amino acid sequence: CASSFPRRGAGTDTQYF.

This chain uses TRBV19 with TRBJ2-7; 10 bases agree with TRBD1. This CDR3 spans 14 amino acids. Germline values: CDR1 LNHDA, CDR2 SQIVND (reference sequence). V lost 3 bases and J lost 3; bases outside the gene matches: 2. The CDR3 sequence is CASSMTGGSYEQYF. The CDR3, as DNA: TGTGCCAGTAGTATGACAGGGGGCAGCTACGAGCAGTACTTC. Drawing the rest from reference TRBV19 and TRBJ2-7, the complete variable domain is DGGITQSPKYLFRKEGQNVTLSCEQNLNHDAMYWYRQDPGQGLRLIYYSQIVNDFQKGDIAEGYSVSREKKESFPLTVTSAQKNPTAFYLCASSMTGGSYEQYFGPGTRLTVT.

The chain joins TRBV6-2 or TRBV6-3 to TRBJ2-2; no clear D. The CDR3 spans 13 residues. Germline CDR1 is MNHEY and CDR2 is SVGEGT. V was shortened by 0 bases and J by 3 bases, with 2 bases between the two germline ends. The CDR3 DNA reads TGTGCCAGCAGTTACTCATACACCGGGGAGCTGTTTTTT. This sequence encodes CASSYSYTGELFF.

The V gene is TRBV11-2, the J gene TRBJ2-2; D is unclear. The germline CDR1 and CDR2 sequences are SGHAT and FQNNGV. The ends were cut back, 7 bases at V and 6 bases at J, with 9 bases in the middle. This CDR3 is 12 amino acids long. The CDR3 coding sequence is TGTGCCAGCACCCCAGGAGCCGGGGAGCTGTTTTTT. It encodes CASTPGAGELFF. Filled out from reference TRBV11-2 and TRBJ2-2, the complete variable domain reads EAGVAQSPRYKIIEKRQSVAFWCNPISGHATLYWYQQILGQGPKLLIQFQNNGVVDDSQLPKDRFSAERLKGVDSTLKIQPAKLEDSAVYLCASTPGAGELFFGEGSRLTVL.